The clone carrying this TCR beta chain showed up just a few times. The target antigen is unknown. The data were taken from a study of T cell repertoires in cytomegalovirus infection. Whole-study context: CMV epitopes used comprised recently identified HLA-C-restricted ones and well-studied HLA-B-restricted ones.

MiXCR was run by TCRdb on the reads, yielding one entry per CDR3 protein. The data hold roughly 500,000 distinct CDR3 sequences, with roughly 46% observed a single time. V was cut by 4 bases and J by 4 bases, with 17 bases left in between. Germline V gene lookup returns CDR1 MNHNS and CDR2 SASEGT. The CDR3 loop spans 15 amino acids. This sequence was found in a human donor in good health (CMV status not recorded). Some clones in this sample may be carry-over from other donors' samples. The J gene is TRBJ2-7, the V gene TRBV6-1; D ambiguous. The source material was cultured PBMCs, sampled from culture after CMV antigen stimulation. The CDR3, as DNA: TGTGCCAGCAGTGCAACAAGTGGGCGCCTTTACGAGCAGTACTTC. This codes for CASSATSGRLYEQYF.